A single sample gave rise to the 29 T cell receptor beta chains below, sequenced in a study of blood T cell repertoires in COVID-19. Profiling relied on immunoSEQ multiplex PCR, and the TCRdb table lists in-frame clones only, not all of them. Of 250,000 to 300,000 clones detected, 90% appear once; the ten largest clones hold around 1.9%. Material: peripheral blood. The receptors originated from a woman aged 60-75 years with COVID-19, enrolled during active disease.

This clone was recorded only once. The chain is built from TRBV9 and TRBJ2-1, with D hard to call. CDR3 size: 13 residues. Trimming shortened V by 0 bases and J by 7 bases, and 8 bases separated the two germline ends. The germline V gene encodes CDR1 SGDLS and CDR2 YYNGEE. CDR3 residues: CASSVEVRNEQFF. The CDR3 region has the DNA TGTGCCAGCAGCGTAGAAGTCAGAAATGAGCAGTTCTTC.

V usage is TRBV10-3 and J usage is TRBJ2-3; 8 bases agree with TRBD2. The CDR3 totals 18 residues. Germline trimming cut 6 bases from V and 0 bases from J; bases unmatched to any gene: 14. Germline V gene data show CDR1 as ENHRY and CDR2 as SYGVKD. The CDR3 sequence: CAIRGGDPSGSSTDTQYF. Written as DNA, the CDR3 is TGTGCCATCAGGGGGGGGGATCCTAGCGGGTCTAGCACAGATACGCAGTATTTT.

The chain combines TRBV6-5 with TRBJ1-1, with a weak D call TRBD1 (6 bases). Per germline, CDR1 MNHEY and CDR2 SVGAGI. Trimming stripped 5 bases from V and 3 bases from J, with 13 bases between. The CDR3 runs to 14 residues. This CDR3 reads CASSRGGEYTEAFF. Written as DNA, the CDR3 is TGTGCCAGCAGTCGAGGGGGGGAGTACACTGAAGCTTTCTTT.

V usage is TRBV7-2 and J usage is TRBJ2-5; the match to TRBD2 covers 10 bases. The CDR3 contains 15 residues. Germline CDR1 SGHTA, CDR2 FQGNSA. The trim removed 2 bases at V and 5 bases at J, leaving 5 bases unmatched. This chain's CDR3 is CASSLRAGGHETQYF. CDR3 in DNA: TGTGCCAGCAGCTTAAGAGCGGGGGGGCACGAGACCCAGTACTTC.

The chain employs TRBV5-4 and TRBJ1-2; a weak D match, TRBD1 (5 bases). CDR3 length: 17 amino acids. Germline lookup yields CDR1 SGHNT and CDR2 YYREEE (reference sequence). Between the trimmed V and J ends, which lost 2 bases and 0 bases, there was a span of 17 bases. The CDR3 DNA reads as TGTGCCAGCAGCTTTTTTTCAAGGAGGGGCGCTAACTATGGCTACACCTTC. Amino acid sequence: CASSFFSRRGANYGYTF. Filled out from reference TRBV5-4 and TRBJ1-2, the complete variable domain reads ETGVTQSPTHLIKTRGQQVTLRCSSQSGHNTVSWYQQALGQGPQFIFQYYREEENGRGNFPPRFSGLQFPNYSSELNVNALELDDSALYLCASSFFSRRGANYGYTFGSGTRLTVV.

The chain has TRBV3-1 (or the pseudogene TRBV3-2) and TRBJ1-5; tentative D call: TRBD1 (5 bases). This CDR3 comprises 16 residues. CDR1 is LGHDT, CDR2 YNNKEL, per germline (reference sequence). Trimming pared 1 base from V and 2 bases from J, leaving 12 bases between. CDR3 in DNA: TGTGCCAGCAGCCAAGGGGGCTCAACCGGCAATCAGCCCCAGCATTTT. As protein: CASSQGGSTGNQPQHF.

This rearrangement joins TRBV7-2 to TRBJ2-6, with a weak D call TRBD2 (5 bases). V was shortened by 3 bases and J by 2 bases, with 8 bases between the two germline ends. Germline V gene sequence: CDR1 SGHTA, CDR2 FQGNSA. The CDR3 is made up of 15 amino acids. The DNA for the CDR3 is TGTGCCAGCAGCTTTTCGGGGACTGGGGCCAACGTCCTGACTTTC. It yields the protein CASSFSGTGANVLTF.

The chain links TRBV6-6 to TRBJ2-7; a possible D gene is TRBD1 (6 bases). Germline CDR1 is MNHNY and CDR2 is SVGAGI (reference sequence). CDR3 length: 15 amino acids. The V gene lost 5 bases and the J gene lost 2 bases, with 16 bases spanning the gap. The CDR3 DNA reads TGTGCCAGCAGTACCGCAGGGGCACAGACCTACGAGCAGTACTTC. It yields the protein CASSTAGAQTYEQYF.

The chain combines TRBV5-1 with TRBJ2-3; weak D call: TRBD1 (5 bases). The V end lost 4 bases, the J end lost 2 bases, and 14 bases lay between the germline ends. The CDR3 consists of 15 residues. Germline loops: CDR1 SGHRS, CDR2 YFSETQ. In DNA form, the CDR3 reads TGCGCCAGCAGCCCTGACAGCCAACCCACAGATACGCAGTATTTT. It specifies CASSPDSQPTDTQYF.

The chain uses TRBV11-2 and TRBJ2-2, with a possible D match to TRBD1 (6 bases). This CDR3 has 15 amino acids. The germline V and J ends were trimmed by 5 bases and 5 bases, with 15 bases remaining between them. The germline CDR1 and CDR2 sequences are SGHAT and FQNNGV. The CDR3 region is CASSRGGVRTGELFF. CDR3 in DNA: TGTGCCAGCAGCCGAGGGGGAGTAAGGACCGGGGAGCTGTTTTTT.

The chain recombines TRBV4-3 with TRBJ2-3, with TRBD2 identical over 11 bases. The CDR3 is made up of 15 amino acids. V trimming: 3 bases; J trimming: 2 bases; junction bases outside the gene matches: 1. CDR1 and CDR2 (germline): LGHNA, YSLEER. This chain's CDR3 is CASSHSGGVTDTQYF. CDR3 nucleotides: TGCGCCAGCAGCCATAGCGGGGGGGTCACAGATACGCAGTATTTT.

The chain has TRBV7-8 and TRBJ1-2; D ambiguous. V shed 2 bases and J shed 5 bases, with 15 bases lying between them. The germline V gene encodes CDR1 SGHVS and CDR2 FQNEAQ. The CDR3 has 15 residues. In DNA form, the CDR3 reads TGTGCCAGCAGCTTACTCGAGGGCCGAAGATATGGCTACACCTTC. Protein product: CASSLLEGRRYGYTF.

The gene calls are TRBV19 and TRBJ1-1; no clear D. Between the trimmed V and J ends, which lost 6 bases and 4 bases, there was a span of 15 bases. The germline V gene encodes CDR1 LNHDA and CDR2 SQIVND (reference sequence). This CDR3 is built from 14 residues. The CDR3, as DNA: TGTGCCAGTAGCCGGGAGGGCCCGGGCACTGAAGCTTTCTTT. As protein: CASSREGPGTEAFF.

This clone occurred once. DNA of the CDR3: TGCAGCGTGATTGCAGGGGTGACCCAGTACTTC. Protein: CSVIAGVTQYF. The chain links TRBV29-1 to TRBJ2-5, with a tentative D call TRBD1 (6 bases). Germline V lookup: CDR1 SQVTM, CDR2 ANQGSEA. Between the trimmed V and J ends, which lost 6 bases and 7 bases, there was a span of 12 bases. This CDR3 has 11 amino acids.

The chain couples TRBV6-1 to TRBJ2-1, with 7 bases matching TRBD1. With 3 bases clipped from V and 2 bases from J, the junction kept 4 bases outside the gene matches. The CDR3 consists of 15 residues. Germline-derived CDR1 and CDR2 are MNHNS and SASEGT. CDR3 in DNA: TGTGCCAGCAGTGATGACAGGGCCCCCTACAATGAGCAGTTCTTC. Protein sequence: CASSDDRAPYNEQFF.

This chain links TRBV7-9 with TRBJ2-7, with 7 bases aligning to TRBD1. The CDR3 runs 13 residues. With 5 bases clipped from V and 6 bases from J, the junction kept 7 bases outside the gene matches. CDR1 and CDR2 from the germline V gene are SEHNR and FQNEAQ (reference sequence). CDR3 sequence: CASSIDRVGEQYF. CDR3 nucleotide sequence: TGTGCCAGCAGCATCGACAGGGTGGGCGAGCAGTACTTC.

The table lists this clone with a count of one. This chain joins TRBV4-2 and TRBJ1-5; a weak D match, TRBD1 (6 bases). The germline V gene encodes CDR1 LGHNA and CDR2 YNFKEQ. This CDR3 is built from 15 residues. The V gene lost 4 bases and the J gene lost 1 base, with 11 bases spanning the gap. In DNA form, the CDR3 reads TGTGCCAGCAGCCCACAGGGTACGAGCAATCAGCCCCAGCATTTT. Translation: CASSPQGTSNQPQHF.

This chain connects TRBV25-1 to TRBJ2-1; D is uncertain. CDR3 length equals 13 residues. V lost 3 bases and J 4 bases, leaving 7 bases between the germline ends. Germline CDR1 MGHDK, CDR2 SYGVNS. The CDR3 nucleotides read TGTGCCAGCAGTGAGGTCGGGTACAATGAGCAGTTCTTC. This gives the protein CASSEVGYNEQFF.

The chain uses TRBV3-1 (or the pseudogene TRBV3-2) and TRBJ1-2; D is uncertain. The CDR3 is 12 amino acids. Germline V gene sequence: CDR1 LGHDT, CDR2 YNNKEL (reference sequence). The V end was cut by 0 bases, the J end by 7 bases, with 6 bases between. CDR3 amino acids: CASSQETAGYTF. In nucleotides, the CDR3 is TGTGCCAGCAGCCAAGAAACAGCTGGCTACACCTTC.

This rearrangement joins TRBV6-5 to TRBJ1-3, with 8 bases aligning to TRBD1. The CDR3 is 14 residues long. Trimming removed 6 bases from V and 4 bases from J; junction bases left unmatched: 5. Germline V gives CDR1 MNHEY, CDR2 SVGAGI. The CDR3 here is CASRATGVGNTIYF. CDR3 nucleotide sequence: TGTGCCAGCAGGGCGACAGGGGTCGGAAACACCATATATTTT.

The rearrangement links TRBV5-1 to TRBJ2-7, with D maybe TRBD1 (6 bases). The CDR3 totals 14 residues. V dropped 0 bases and J dropped 2 bases, with 9 bases sitting between them. CDR1 is SGHRS, CDR2 YFSETQ, per germline. CDR3 sequence reads: CASSLETGTYEQYF. For the CDR3, the DNA is TGCGCCAGCAGCTTGGAGACAGGTACCTACGAGCAGTACTTC.

Of note for this clone: The sample contains more than one DNA sequence encoding this CDR3. The V call is TRBV20-1, the J call TRBJ2-1, with D hard to call. Trimming left V 6 bases short and J 2 bases short, with 5 bases between. Germline loops: CDR1 DFQATT, CDR2 SNEGSKA (reference sequence). This CDR3 contains 11 residues. The CDR3 DNA reads as TGCAGTGCCAGGCCCTACAATGAGCAGTTCTTC. Protein: CSARPYNEQFF.

V and J are TRBV9 and TRBJ2-1, with D perhaps TRBD1 (6 bases). The CDR3 is made up of 17 amino acids. Trimming took 4 bases from V and 4 from J, leaving 21 bases between them. Germline loops: CDR1 SGDLS, CDR2 YYNGEE. CDR3 nucleotide sequence: TGTGCCAGCAGCACATCACGTCGGCAGGGGCCTTACAATGAGCAGTTCTTC. Amino acids: CASSTSRRQGPYNEQFF.

This rearrangement joins TRBV18 to TRBJ2-5, with D maybe TRBD2 (5 bases). V lost 6 bases and J 6 bases, leaving 20 bases between the germline ends. The CDR3 is made up of 15 amino acids. Germline V gene data show CDR1 as KGHSH and CDR2 as LQKENI. The CDR3 bases are TGTGCCAGCTCCCCGCAAAGGGAATGGAGGAAGACCCAGTACTTC. It specifies CASSPQREWRKTQYF.

The chain combines TRBV21-1 with TRBJ2-7; TRBD1 is taken as the D call from the table, unchecked against the DNA. TRBV21-1 is termed a pseudogene. This CDR3 is built from 16 residues. CDR3 amino acids: CASSKHGQGRGSEQYF. The CDR3, as DNA: TGTGCCAGCAGCAAACATGGACAGGGTCGGGGCTCCGAGCAGTACTTC.

V usage is TRBV6-1 and J usage is TRBJ2-7, with D tentatively TRBD2 (6 bases). The CDR3 runs 14 residues. Germline CDR1 reads MNHNS; CDR2 reads SASEGT. With 3 bases removed from V and 3 bases from J, the gap between germline ends came to 12 bases. The CDR3 reads CASSEEGYYYEQYF. The CDR3 DNA is TGTGCCAGCAGTGAGGAGGGCTACTACTACGAGCAGTACTTC.

CDR3 DNA sequence: TGTGCCAGCAGCTCGCTCCTAGCGGCTCATACGCAGTATTTT. It specifies CASSSLLAAHTQYF. The chain uses TRBV7-9 and TRBJ2-3, with 7 bases fitting TRBD2. V lost 4 bases and J lost 7; bases outside the gene matches: 8. Germline V gene sequence: CDR1 SEHNR, CDR2 FQNEAQ (reference sequence). This CDR3 region has 14 residues.

This clone was counted between two and nine times. The rearrangement links TRBV10-3 to TRBJ2-7, with D tentatively TRBD2 (5 bases). CDR1 is ENHRY and CDR2 is SYGVKD in the germline V gene. V shed 2 bases and J shed 2 bases, with 10 bases lying between them. This CDR3 comprises 14 residues. Written as DNA, the CDR3 is TGTGCCATCAGTGAGGGACTGCTGCCCTACGAGCAGTACTTC. It codes for CAISEGLLPYEQYF.

This clone was observed a single time. This chain uses TRBV4-1 with TRBJ2-7; D is perhaps TRBD1 (6 bases). Trimming took off 0 bases at V and 2 bases at J, with 8 bases between the two ends. Germline loops: CDR1 MGHRA, CDR2 YSYEKL. CDR3 length equals 14 residues. The CDR3 sequence: CASSQEQGPYEQYF. For the CDR3, the DNA is TGCGCCAGCAGCCAAGAACAGGGCCCCTACGAGCAGTACTTC.